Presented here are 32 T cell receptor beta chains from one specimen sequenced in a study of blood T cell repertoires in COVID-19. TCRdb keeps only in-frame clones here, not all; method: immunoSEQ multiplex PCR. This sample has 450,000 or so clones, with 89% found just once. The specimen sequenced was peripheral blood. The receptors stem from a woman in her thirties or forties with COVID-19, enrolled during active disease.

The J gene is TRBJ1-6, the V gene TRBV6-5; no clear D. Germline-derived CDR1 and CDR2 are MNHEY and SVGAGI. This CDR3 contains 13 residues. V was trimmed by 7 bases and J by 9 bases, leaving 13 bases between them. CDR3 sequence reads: CASTPSLRSPLHF. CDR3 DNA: TGTGCCAGCACCCCGTCTCTGCGTTCACCCCTCCACTTT.

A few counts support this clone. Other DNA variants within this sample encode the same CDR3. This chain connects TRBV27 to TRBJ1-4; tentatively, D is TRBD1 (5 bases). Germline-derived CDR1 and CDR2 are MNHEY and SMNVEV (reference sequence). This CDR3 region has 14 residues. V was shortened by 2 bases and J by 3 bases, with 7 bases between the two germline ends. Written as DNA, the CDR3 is TGTGCCAGCAGTTTAGGGGCACCTAATGAAAAACTGTTTTTT. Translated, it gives CASSLGAPNEKLFF.

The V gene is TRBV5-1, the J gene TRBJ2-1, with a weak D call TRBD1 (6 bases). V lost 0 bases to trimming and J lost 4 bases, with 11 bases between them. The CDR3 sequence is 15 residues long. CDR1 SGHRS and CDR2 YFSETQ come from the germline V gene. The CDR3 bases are TGCGCCAGCAGCTTGGTAGGGGGAGAATACAATGAGCAGTTCTTC. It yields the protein CASSLVGGEYNEQFF.

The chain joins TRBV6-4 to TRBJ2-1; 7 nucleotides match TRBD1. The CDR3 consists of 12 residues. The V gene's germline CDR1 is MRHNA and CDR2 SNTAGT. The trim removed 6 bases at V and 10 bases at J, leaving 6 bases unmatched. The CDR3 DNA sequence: TGTGCCAGCAGCTTAGAACAGGGGGAGCAGTTCTTC. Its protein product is CASSLEQGEQFF.

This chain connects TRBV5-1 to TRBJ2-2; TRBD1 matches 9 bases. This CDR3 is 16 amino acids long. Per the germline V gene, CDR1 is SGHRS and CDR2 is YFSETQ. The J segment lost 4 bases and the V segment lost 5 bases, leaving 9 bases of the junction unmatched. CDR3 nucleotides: TGCGCCAGCAGTTCTACAGGGGGCGCCTCCACCGGGGAGCTGTTTTTT. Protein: CASSSTGGASTGELFF.

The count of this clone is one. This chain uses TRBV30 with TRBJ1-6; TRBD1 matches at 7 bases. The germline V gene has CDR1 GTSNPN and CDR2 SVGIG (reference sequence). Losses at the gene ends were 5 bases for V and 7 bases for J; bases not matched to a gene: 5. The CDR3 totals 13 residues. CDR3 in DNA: TGTGCCTGGGGGACAGTGGGGAATTCACCCCTCCACTTT. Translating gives CAWGTVGNSPLHF.

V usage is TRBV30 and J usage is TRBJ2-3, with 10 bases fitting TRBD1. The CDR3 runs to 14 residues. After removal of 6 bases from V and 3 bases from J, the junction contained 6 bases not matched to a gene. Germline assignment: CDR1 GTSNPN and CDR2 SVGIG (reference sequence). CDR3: CACQTGGWTDTQYF. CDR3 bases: TGTGCCTGCCAGACAGGGGGCTGGACAGATACGCAGTATTTT.

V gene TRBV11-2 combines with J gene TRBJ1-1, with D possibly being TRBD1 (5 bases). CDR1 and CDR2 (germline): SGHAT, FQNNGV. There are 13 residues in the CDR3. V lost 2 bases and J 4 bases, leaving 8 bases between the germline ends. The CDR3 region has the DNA TGTGCCAGCAGCTTATTTAGGGGCACTGAAGCTTTCTTT. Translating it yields CASSLFRGTEAFF.

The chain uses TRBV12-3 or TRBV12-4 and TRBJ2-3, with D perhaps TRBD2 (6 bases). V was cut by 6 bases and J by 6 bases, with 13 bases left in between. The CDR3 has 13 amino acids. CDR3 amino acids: CASSLTRSDTQYF. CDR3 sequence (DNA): TGTGCCAGCAGCCTGACTAGGTCCGATACGCAGTATTTT.

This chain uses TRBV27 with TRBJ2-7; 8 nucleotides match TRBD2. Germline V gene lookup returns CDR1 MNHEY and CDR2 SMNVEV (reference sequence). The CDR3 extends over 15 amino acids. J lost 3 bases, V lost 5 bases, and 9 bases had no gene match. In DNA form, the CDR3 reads TGTGCCAGCAGTCGCGGACTAGCCTCTAACTACGAGCAGTACTTC. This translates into CASSRGLASNYEQYF.

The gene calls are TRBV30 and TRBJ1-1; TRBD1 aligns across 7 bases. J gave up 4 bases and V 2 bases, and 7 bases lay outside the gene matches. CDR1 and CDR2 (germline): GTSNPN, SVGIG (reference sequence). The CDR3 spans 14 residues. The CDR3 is CAWSQLQGRTEAFF. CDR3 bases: TGTGCCTGGAGTCAACTACAGGGGCGCACTGAAGCTTTCTTT.

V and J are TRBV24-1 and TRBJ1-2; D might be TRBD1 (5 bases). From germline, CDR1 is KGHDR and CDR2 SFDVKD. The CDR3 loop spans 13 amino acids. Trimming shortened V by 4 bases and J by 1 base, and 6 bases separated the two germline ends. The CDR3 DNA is TGTGCCACCAGTGAAGGGGTTAACTATGGCTACACCTTC. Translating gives CATSEGVNYGYTF.

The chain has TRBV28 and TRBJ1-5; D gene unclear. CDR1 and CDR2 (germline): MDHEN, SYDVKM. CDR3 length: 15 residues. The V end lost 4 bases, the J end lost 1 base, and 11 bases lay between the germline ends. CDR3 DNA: TGTGCCAGCAGTTCCCTGAGGCCCAGCAATCAGCCCCAGCATTTT. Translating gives CASSSLRPSNQPQHF.

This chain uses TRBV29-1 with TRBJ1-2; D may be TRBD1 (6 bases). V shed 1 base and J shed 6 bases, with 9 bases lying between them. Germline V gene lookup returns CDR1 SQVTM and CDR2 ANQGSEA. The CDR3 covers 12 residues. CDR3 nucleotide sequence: TGCAGCGTTGAAGGCCAGGGGAATGGCTACACCTTC. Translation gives CSVEGQGNGYTF. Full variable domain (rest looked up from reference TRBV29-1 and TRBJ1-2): SAVISQKPSRDICQRGTSLTIQCQVDSQVTMMFWYRQQPGQSLTLIATANQGSEATYESGFVIDKFPISRPNLTFSTLTVSNMSPEDSSIYLCSVEGQGNGYTFGSGTRLTVV.

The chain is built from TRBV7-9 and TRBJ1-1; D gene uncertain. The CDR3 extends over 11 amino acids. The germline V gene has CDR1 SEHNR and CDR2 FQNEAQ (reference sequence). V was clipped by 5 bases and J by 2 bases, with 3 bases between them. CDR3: CASSINTEAFF. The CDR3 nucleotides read TGTGCCAGCAGCATAAACACTGAAGCTTTCTTT.

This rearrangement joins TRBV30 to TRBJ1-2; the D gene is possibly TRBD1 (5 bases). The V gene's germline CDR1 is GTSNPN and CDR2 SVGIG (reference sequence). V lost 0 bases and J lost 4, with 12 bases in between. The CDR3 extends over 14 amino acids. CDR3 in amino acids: CAWSVSQGSYGYTF. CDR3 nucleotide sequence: TGTGCCTGGAGTGTATCCCAGGGCAGCTATGGCTACACCTTC.

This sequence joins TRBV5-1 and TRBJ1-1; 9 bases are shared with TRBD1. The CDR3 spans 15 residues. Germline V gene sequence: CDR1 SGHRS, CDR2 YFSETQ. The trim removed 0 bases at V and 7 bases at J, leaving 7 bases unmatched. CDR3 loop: CASSLGHRGPDEAFF. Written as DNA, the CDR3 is TGCGCCAGCAGCTTGGGTCACAGGGGGCCGGATGAAGCTTTCTTT.

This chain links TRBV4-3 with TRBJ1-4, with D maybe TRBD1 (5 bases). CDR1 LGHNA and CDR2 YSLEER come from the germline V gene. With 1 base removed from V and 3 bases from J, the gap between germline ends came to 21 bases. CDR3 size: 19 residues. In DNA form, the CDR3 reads TGCGCCAGCAGCCAAGGGGTTTTCGCAGGGTCACCATCTAATGAAAAACTGTTTTTT. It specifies CASSQGVFAGSPSNEKLFF.

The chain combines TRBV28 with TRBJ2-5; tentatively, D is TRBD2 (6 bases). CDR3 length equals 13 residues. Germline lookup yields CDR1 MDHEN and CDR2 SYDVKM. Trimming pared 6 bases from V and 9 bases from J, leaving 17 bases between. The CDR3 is CASSPEGRKAQYF. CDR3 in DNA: TGTGCCAGCAGCCCGGAGGGGCGTAAGGCCCAGTACTTC.

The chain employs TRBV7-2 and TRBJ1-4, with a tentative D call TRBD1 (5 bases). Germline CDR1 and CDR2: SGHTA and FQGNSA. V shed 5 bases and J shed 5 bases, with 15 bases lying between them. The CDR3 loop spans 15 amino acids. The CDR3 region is CASSPEEGRNEKLFF. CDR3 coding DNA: TGTGCCAGCAGCCCAGAGGAGGGGAGGAATGAAAAACTGTTTTTT. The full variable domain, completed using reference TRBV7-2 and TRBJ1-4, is GAGVSQSPSNKVTEKGKDVELRCDPISGHTALYWYRQSLGQGLEFLIYFQGNSAPDKSGLPSDRFSAERTGGSVSTLTIQRTQQEDSAVYLCASSPEEGRNEKLFFGSGTQLSVL.

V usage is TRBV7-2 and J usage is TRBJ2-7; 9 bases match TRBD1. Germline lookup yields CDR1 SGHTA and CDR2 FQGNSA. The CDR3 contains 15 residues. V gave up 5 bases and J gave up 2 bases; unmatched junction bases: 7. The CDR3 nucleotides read TGTGCCAGCAGCCCCTCTTGGGACAGGGCCTACGAGCAGTACTTC. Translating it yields CASSPSWDRAYEQYF. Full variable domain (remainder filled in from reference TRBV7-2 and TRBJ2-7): GAGVSQSPSNKVTEKGKDVELRCDPISGHTALYWYRQSLGQGLEFLIYFQGNSAPDKSGLPSDRFSAERTGGSVSTLTIQRTQQEDSAVYLCASSPSWDRAYEQYFGPGTRLTVT.

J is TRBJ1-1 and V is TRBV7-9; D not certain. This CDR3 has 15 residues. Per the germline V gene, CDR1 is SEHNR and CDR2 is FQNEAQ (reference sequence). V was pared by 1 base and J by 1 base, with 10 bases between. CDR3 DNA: TGTGCCAGCAGCTTAGTTGTGTGGCAGAACACTGAAGCTTTCTTT. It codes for CASSLVVWQNTEAFF.

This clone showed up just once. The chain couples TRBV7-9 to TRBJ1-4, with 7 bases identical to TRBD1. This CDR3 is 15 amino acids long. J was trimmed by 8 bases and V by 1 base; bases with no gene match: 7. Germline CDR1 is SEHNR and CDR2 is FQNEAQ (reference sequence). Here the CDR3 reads CASSLGDRDHEKLFF. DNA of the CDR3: TGTGCCAGCAGCTTAGGCGACAGGGATCACGAAAAACTGTTTTTT.

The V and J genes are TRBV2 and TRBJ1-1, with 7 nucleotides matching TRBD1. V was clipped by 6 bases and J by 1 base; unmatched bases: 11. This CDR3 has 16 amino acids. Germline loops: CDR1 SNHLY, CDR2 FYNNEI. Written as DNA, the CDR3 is TGTGCCAGCAGGGAGACCCTAGGGACAGCGAACACTGAAGCTTTCTTT. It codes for CASRETLGTANTEAFF.

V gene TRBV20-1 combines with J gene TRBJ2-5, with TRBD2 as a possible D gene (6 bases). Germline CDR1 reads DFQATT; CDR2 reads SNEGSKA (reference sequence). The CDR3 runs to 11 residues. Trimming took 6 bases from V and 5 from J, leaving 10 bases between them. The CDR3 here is CSAPRGETQYF. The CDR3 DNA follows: TGCAGTGCGCCCCGGGGGGAGACCCAGTACTTC.

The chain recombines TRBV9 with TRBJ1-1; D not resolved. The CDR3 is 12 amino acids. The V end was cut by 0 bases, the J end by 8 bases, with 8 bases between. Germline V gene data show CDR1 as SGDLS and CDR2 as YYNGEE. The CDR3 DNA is TGTGCCAGCAGCGTAGATGAGGGAGAAGCTTTCTTT. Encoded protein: CASSVDEGEAFF.

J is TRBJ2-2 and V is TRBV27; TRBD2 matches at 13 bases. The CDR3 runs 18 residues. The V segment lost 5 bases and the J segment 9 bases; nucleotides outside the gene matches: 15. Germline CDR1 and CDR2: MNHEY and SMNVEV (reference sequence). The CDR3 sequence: CASSLRTSGRGVFWELFF. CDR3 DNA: TGTGCCAGCAGTCTCCGGACTAGCGGGAGAGGGGTGTTTTGGGAGCTGTTTTTT.

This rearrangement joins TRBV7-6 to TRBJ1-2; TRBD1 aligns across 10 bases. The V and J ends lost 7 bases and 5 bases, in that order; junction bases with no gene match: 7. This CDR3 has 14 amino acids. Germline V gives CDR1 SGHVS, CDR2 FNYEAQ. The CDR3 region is CASTPGQGDYGYTF. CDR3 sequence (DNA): TGTGCCAGCACTCCCGGACAGGGGGATTATGGCTACACCTTC.

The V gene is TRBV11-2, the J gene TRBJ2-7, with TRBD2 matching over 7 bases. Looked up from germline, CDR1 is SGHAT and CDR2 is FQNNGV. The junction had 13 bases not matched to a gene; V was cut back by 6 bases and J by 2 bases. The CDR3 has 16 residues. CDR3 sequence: CASRHASGGVTYEQYF. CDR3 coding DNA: TGTGCCAGCAGACACGCCTCGGGGGGTGTTACCTACGAGCAGTACTTC.

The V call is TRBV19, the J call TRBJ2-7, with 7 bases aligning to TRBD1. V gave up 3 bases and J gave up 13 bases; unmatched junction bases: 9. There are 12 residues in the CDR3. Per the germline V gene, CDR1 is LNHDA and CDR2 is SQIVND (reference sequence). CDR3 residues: CASSIGQDILYF. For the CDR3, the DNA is TGTGCCAGTAGTATTGGACAGGACATCCTATACTTC.

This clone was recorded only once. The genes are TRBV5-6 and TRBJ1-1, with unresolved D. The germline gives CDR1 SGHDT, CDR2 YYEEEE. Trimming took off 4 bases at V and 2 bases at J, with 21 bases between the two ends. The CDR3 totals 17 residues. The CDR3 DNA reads TGTGCCAGCAGCCCGGTAGGAAGGACTCACCTAAACACTGAAGCTTTCTTT. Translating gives CASSPVGRTHLNTEAFF.

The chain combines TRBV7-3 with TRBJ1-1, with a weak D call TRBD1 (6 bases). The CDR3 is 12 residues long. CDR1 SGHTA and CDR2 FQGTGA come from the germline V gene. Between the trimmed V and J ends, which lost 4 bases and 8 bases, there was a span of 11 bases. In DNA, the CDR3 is TGTGCCAGCAGCTCCAGAACAGGGGAAGCTTTCTTT. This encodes CASSSRTGEAFF.